The 23 T cell receptor beta chains below were found in one sample sequenced in a study of cytomegalovirus exposure and HLA in healthy donors. Here immunoSEQ multiplex PCR was the method, and the copy in TCRdb shows in-frame clones only, minus some. Of approximately 46,000 clones in the sample, about 90% were seen once. Material: PBMCs. The source is a man younger than 30 in good health and CMV-seronegative.

The chain carries TRBV13 and TRBJ1-3; 8 nucleotides match TRBD1. Germline-derived CDR1 and CDR2 are PRHDT and FYEKMQ (reference sequence). The CDR3 is 17 residues long. Trimming removed 1 base from V and 4 bases from J; junction bases left unmatched: 9. Written as DNA, the CDR3 is TGTGCCAGCAGCTTAGTGAGCAGGGGGCAACTGGGAAACACCATATATTTT. The encoded protein is CASSLVSRGQLGNTIYF.

V and J are TRBV9 and TRBJ1-4, with TRBD1 identical over 8 bases. The CDR3 extends over 16 amino acids. V lost 2 bases to trimming and J lost 6 bases; unmatched junction nucleotides: 9. Germline V gene sequence: CDR1 SGDLS, CDR2 YYNGEE. Here the CDR3 reads CASSVRQGSGDEKLFF. In DNA, the CDR3 is TGTGCCAGCAGCGTCAGACAGGGGTCTGGGGATGAAAAACTGTTTTTT. Combining the CDR3 with reference TRBV9 and TRBJ1-4 gives the whole variable domain DSGVTQTPKHLITATGQRVTLRCSPRSGDLSVYWYQQSLDQGLQFLIQYYNGEERAKGNILERFSAQQFPDLHSELNLSSLELGDSALYFCASSVRQGSGDEKLFFGSGTQLSVL.

The rearrangement uses TRBV6-1 and TRBJ1-2; D not resolved. Looked up from germline, CDR1 is MNHNS and CDR2 is SASEGT. V lost 2 bases to trimming and J lost 0 bases, with 22 bases between them. The CDR3 is 19 residues long. CDR3 region: CASSEYASGGFPSNYGYTF. As DNA, the CDR3 is TGTGCCAGCAGTGAATACGCTTCGGGAGGGTTTCCCTCTAACTATGGCTACACCTTC.

This chain links TRBV29-1 with TRBJ2-5, with D hard to call. V lost 0 bases and J lost 10, with 24 bases in between. In germline, CDR1 is SQVTM, CDR2 ANQGSEA. This CDR3 has 16 amino acids. The CDR3 reads CSVEDSPRVAATNQYF. The CDR3 nucleotides read TGCAGCGTTGAAGATTCGCCGAGAGTCGCCGCCACGAACCAGTACTTC.

J is TRBJ2-3 and V is TRBV9, with 10 bases identical to TRBD2. Germline V gene lookup returns CDR1 SGDLS and CDR2 YYNGEE. This CDR3 is built from 16 residues. The J segment lost 1 base and the V segment lost 4 bases, leaving 6 bases of the junction unmatched. The chain's CDR3 is CASSQEAGGGTDTQYF. The CDR3, as DNA: TGTGCCAGCAGCCAAGAAGCGGGAGGGGGCACAGATACGCAGTATTTT.

The chain uses TRBV5-8 and TRBJ2-4; D is perhaps TRBD2 (6 bases). The V gene's germline CDR1 is SGHTS and CDR2 YDEGEE. The CDR3 contains 15 residues. Trimming shortened V by 4 bases and J by 5 bases, and 16 bases separated the two germline ends. CDR3 DNA: TGTGCCAGCAGCCACTACAATAGCGGAGAAAACATTCAGTACTTC. This gives the protein CASSHYNSGENIQYF.

V usage is TRBV7-8 and J usage is TRBJ2-6, with D tentatively TRBD1 (5 bases). The V end lost 1 base, the J end lost 0 bases, and 10 bases lay between the germline ends. CDR3 length: 17 residues. CDR1 and CDR2 (germline): SGHVS, FQNEAQ. The CDR3 loop reads CASSLGRVPSGANVLTF. The DNA of the CDR3 is TGTGCCAGCAGCTTAGGCAGGGTTCCCTCTGGGGCCAACGTCCTGACTTTC.

The chain uses TRBV19 and TRBJ2-5; tentatively, D is TRBD1 (5 bases). V dropped 3 bases and J dropped 6 bases, with 11 bases sitting between them. Germline V gives CDR1 LNHDA, CDR2 SQIVND (reference sequence). The CDR3 contains 13 residues. DNA of the CDR3: TGTGCCAGTAGTATCGAAGGGGCGAAGACCCAGTACTTC. Amino acids: CASSIEGAKTQYF.

In the case of this clone: The CDR3 does not end in the conserved phenylalanine or tryptophan, so this is likely a read error. The DNA is left out, because the CDR3 cannot be placed on it with certainty; the CDR3 is given as TCRdb lists it. The rearrangement joins TRBV9 to TRBJ1-4; TRBD1, the D gene given by the table, was not confirmed from the DNA. The CDR3 length equals 10 residues, ends included. Germline loops: CDR1 SGDLS, CDR2 YYNGEE. The CDR3 region is CAPYLETGLD.

The chain carries TRBV28 and TRBJ1-2; D is perhaps TRBD1 (5 bases). V lost 2 bases and J 6 bases, leaving 7 bases between the germline ends. Looked up from germline, CDR1 is MDHEN and CDR2 is SYDVKM. The CDR3 runs to 12 residues. Here the CDR3 reads CASSLETDGYTF. The CDR3 region has the DNA TGTGCCAGCAGTTTAGAGACAGATGGCTACACCTTC.

This sequence joins TRBV19 and TRBJ2-7; D is perhaps TRBD2 (6 bases). The CDR3 covers 13 residues. Germline CDR1 and CDR2: LNHDA and SQIVND (reference sequence). Trimming left V 5 bases short and J 3 bases short, with 11 bases between. The DNA of the CDR3 is TGTGCCAGTAGTCCCGAGGGACTCTACGAGCAGTACTTC. Its protein product is CASSPEGLYEQYF.

This chain joins TRBV4-3 and TRBJ2-7; 10 nucleotides agree with TRBD1. V shed 2 bases, J shed 4 bases, and the junction held 8 bases outside the gene matches. Germline loops: CDR1 LGHNA, CDR2 YSLEER. The CDR3 has 16 residues. The CDR3 DNA follows: TGCGCCAGCAGCCAACAACCGGGACAGGGGAATTACGAGCAGTACTTC. It translates to CASSQQPGQGNYEQYF.

This clone occurred once. V and J are TRBV5-1 and TRBJ2-2, with 10 bases lining up with TRBD1. CDR3 length equals 15 residues. The ends lost 4 bases at V and 7 bases at J; junction bases unmatched: 7. Germline V gene sequence: CDR1 SGHRS, CDR2 YFSETQ. Here the CDR3 reads CASSPLGTGVGELFF. DNA for the CDR3: TGCGCCAGCAGCCCACTCGGGACAGGGGTCGGGGAGCTGTTTTTT.

V gene TRBV27 combines with J gene TRBJ1-5, with 9 nucleotides matching TRBD1. The germline V gene has CDR1 MNHEY and CDR2 SMNVEV (reference sequence). CDR3 size: 15 residues. Germline trimming cut 5 bases from V and 3 bases from J; bases unmatched to any gene: 5. The CDR3 nucleotides read TGTGCCAGCAGTCTCGGGACAGGGTACAATCAGCCCCAGCATTTT. Protein sequence: CASSLGTGYNQPQHF.

The rearrangement joins TRBV5-1 to TRBJ2-3; D is perhaps TRBD2 (5 bases). CDR1 and CDR2 from the germline V gene are SGHRS and YFSETQ. V was clipped by 2 bases and J by 2 bases, with 18 bases between them. The CDR3 length is 17 residues. DNA of the CDR3: TGCGCCAGCAGCTTTGATGGTCGGGGTCGAGACACAGATACGCAGTATTTT. It specifies CASSFDGRGRDTDTQYF.

CDR3 DNA: TGTGCCAGCAGTTTGGGGTCTAGCGGGAGAAACCAGTATTTT. This gives the protein CASSLGSSGRNQYF. The rearrangement joins TRBV27 to TRBJ2-3; 10 bases are a match to TRBD2. Germline V gives CDR1 MNHEY, CDR2 SMNVEV (reference sequence). V shed 3 bases and J 12 bases; nucleotides not matched to a gene: 9. The CDR3 has 14 residues.

This clone was observed once. The CDR3 nucleotides read TGTGCCAGCAGTTTTCCCGCGGGAGCCAAAGAGCAGTTCTTC. Translated: CASSFPAGAKEQFF. This rearrangement joins TRBV28 to TRBJ2-1, with TRBD2 matching over 7 bases. Germline assignment: CDR1 MDHEN and CDR2 SYDVKM. The V gene end was trimmed by 3 bases and the J gene end by 10 bases; junction bases not matched to a gene: 9. This CDR3 spans 14 amino acids.

The chain links TRBV5-4 to TRBJ2-2, with TRBD2 as a possible D gene (5 bases). From germline, CDR1 is SGHNT and CDR2 YYREEE (reference sequence). Trimming removed 4 bases from V and 6 bases from J, with 22 bases in between. This CDR3 spans 17 amino acids. Here the CDR3 DNA reads TGTGCCAGCAGCCCAGGCCCGACCCGCGAGGGAGCCGGGGAGCTGTTTTTT. Amino acid sequence: CASSPGPTREGAGELFF.

V gene TRBV7-8 combines with J gene TRBJ2-1; D is perhaps TRBD2 (5 bases). The CDR3 has 16 residues. V lost 2 bases and J lost 2, with 13 bases in between. The germline V gene has CDR1 SGHVS and CDR2 FQNEAQ. CDR3 in DNA: TGTGCCAGCAGCTTATCTGAGGGAGAGGCCTACAATGAGCAGTTCTTC. Its translation is CASSLSEGEAYNEQFF.

J is TRBJ2-1 and V is TRBV7-2, with D possibly TRBD2 on 5 matching bases. V shed 9 bases and J shed 4 bases, with 19 bases lying between them. Per the germline V gene, CDR1 is SGHTA and CDR2 is FQGNSA. This CDR3 has 15 residues. CDR3 in amino acids: CASHAGGPVYNEQFF. CDR3 nucleotides: TGTGCCAGTCACGCGGGTGGGCCAGTGTACAATGAGCAGTTCTTC.

The chain carries TRBV5-4 and TRBJ2-7; 10 positions match TRBD1. The CDR3 length is 13 residues. Trimming removed 4 bases from V and 6 bases from J; junction bases left unmatched: 4. Looked up from germline, CDR1 is SGHNT and CDR2 is YYREEE (reference sequence). The CDR3 bases are TGTGCCAGCAGCGTGGGACAGGGGTTCGAGCAGTACTTC. This sequence encodes CASSVGQGFEQYF.

The J gene is TRBJ2-7, the V gene TRBV5-1, with a weak D call TRBD2 (6 bases). Trimming removed 2 bases from V and 3 bases from J, with 12 bases in between. CDR1 and CDR2 (germline): SGHRS, YFSETQ. The CDR3 extends over 14 amino acids. In DNA, the CDR3 is TGCGCCAGCAGCTTCGAGCGGGTCTACTACGAGCAGTACTTC. Amino acids: CASSFERVYYEQYF.

The CDR3 loop is CASSVGIARTDTQYF. DNA of the CDR3: TGTGCCAGCAGTGTAGGGATAGCGAGGACAGATACGCAGTATTTT. This chain joins TRBV27 and TRBJ2-3, with a tentative D call TRBD2 (5 bases). Per the germline V gene, CDR1 is MNHEY and CDR2 is SMNVEV (reference sequence). The V end lost 5 bases, the J end lost 3 bases, and 15 bases lay between the germline ends. This CDR3 spans 15 amino acids.